The 12 T cell receptor beta chains below were found in one sample sequenced in a study of identical twins. TCRdb re-called the 5' RACE reads with MiXCR, one entry per CDR3 protein. This table has 1.5 million or so distinct CDR3 sequences, around 29% appearing once. The sample consisted of cord blood. These TCRs come from a newborn girl in good health.

The chain employs TRBV3-1 and TRBJ2-1; 9 positions match TRBD2. The V segment lost 1 base and the J segment 8 bases; nucleotides outside the gene matches: 9. Germline lookup yields CDR1 LGHDT and CDR2 YNNKEL (reference sequence). The CDR3 has 16 residues. The CDR3 here is CASSQGNSGSVDEQFF. The CDR3 nucleotides read TGTGCCAGCAGCCAAGGGAATAGCGGGAGTGTGGATGAGCAGTTCTTC.

This clonotype came up once. A much larger clone sits a single nucleotide away, making a read error possible. The V gene is TRBV5-1, the J gene TRBJ1-2; D is perhaps TRBD1 (5 bases). Germline CDR1 SGHRS, CDR2 YFSETQ. The CDR3 has 15 residues. The CDR3 here is CASNLDFGGDYGYTF. DNA for the CDR3: TGCGCCAGCAACTTGGATTTCGGGGGGGATTATGGCTACACCTTC.

The rearrangement joins TRBV11-2 to TRBJ2-1, with 11 bases identical to TRBD2. The DNA end is a closer match to TRBJ2-7, so the J assignment may be wrong. Germline loops: CDR1 SGHAT, CDR2 FQNNGV. CDR3 length: 17 amino acids. The CDR3 reads CASSTLAGANSYNEQYF. The CDR3 bases are TGTGCCAGCAGCACACTAGCGGGGGCCAACTCCTACAATGAGCAGTACTTC.

In its sample, this clonotype was seen a few times. This rearrangement joins TRBV27 to TRBJ2-5, with D possibly called TRBD1 or TRBD2 (5 bases each). Deletions cut 2 bases from V and 4 bases from J, with 14 bases between. The CDR3 sequence is 15 residues long. Germline assignment: CDR1 MNHEY and CDR2 SMNVEV (reference sequence). The CDR3 DNA sequence: TGTGCCAGCAGTTTAACCGGGACCCGGATAGAGACCCAGTACTTC. Amino acids: CASSLTGTRIETQYF.

There are many counts of this clonotype. The rearrangement links TRBV12-3 or TRBV12-4 to TRBJ1-5, with TRBD1 identical over 7 bases. V trimming: 3 bases; J trimming: 4 bases; junction bases outside the gene matches: 3. The length of the CDR3 is 14 residues. CDR3 DNA sequence: TGTGCCAGCAGTTTGGAGGGGGCGAATCAGCCCCAGCATTTT. Amino acid sequence: CASSLEGANQPQHF.

The chain has TRBV20-1 and TRBJ2-4, with TRBD2 matching over 8 bases. The CDR3 runs 19 residues. V lost 1 base, J lost 1 base, and 15 bases stayed unmatched. CDR1 is DFQATT and CDR2 is SNEGSKA in the germline V gene (reference sequence). For the CDR3, the DNA is TGCAGTGCTAGAGTGTCGGGAGGGCCACTTGACTACGCCAAAAACATTCAGTACTTC. Translation: CSARVSGGPLDYAKNIQYF.

V gene TRBV5-1 combines with J gene TRBJ2-2; D is perhaps TRBD1 (5 bases). V dropped 1 base and J dropped 6 bases, with 13 bases sitting between them. This CDR3 contains 15 residues. CDR1 is SGHRS and CDR2 is YFSETQ in the germline V gene. CDR3 loop: CASSLFAGPAGELFF. CDR3 nucleotide sequence: TGCGCCAGCAGCTTGTTTGCAGGGCCAGCCGGGGAGCTGTTTTTT.

This sequence joins TRBV20-1 and TRBJ2-1; D possibly corresponds to TRBD2 (6 bases). There are 12 residues in the CDR3. Germline V lookup: CDR1 DFQATT, CDR2 SNEGSKA (reference sequence). V lost 4 bases and J 5 bases, leaving 9 bases between the germline ends. CDR3 amino acids: CSANLAHNEQFF. The DNA of the CDR3 is TGCAGTGCTAACCTAGCGCACAATGAGCAGTTCTTC.

The CDR3 DNA reads as TGTGCCAGCAGCCCGAGCCGGGACAGGGGATCCACGGGGGCTTTCTTT. Translation: CASSPSRDRGSTGAFF. This chain joins TRBV7-9 and TRBJ1-1; 10 bases line up with TRBD1. The germline CDR1 and CDR2 sequences are SEHNR and FQNEAQ (reference sequence). With V trimmed by 5 bases and J by 11 bases, 17 bases remained unmatched. The length of the CDR3 is 16 residues.

This clonotype was found a few times. This chain links TRBV10-3 with TRBJ1-6; TRBD1 is a possible D gene (6 bases). CDR1 and CDR2 from the germline V gene are ENHRY and SYGVKD. V dropped 6 bases and J dropped 6 bases, with 18 bases sitting between them. This CDR3 spans 16 amino acids. The CDR3 DNA sequence: TGTGCCATCAGCGCCGGGACACTGATACTTAATTCACCCCTCCACTTT. This encodes CAISAGTLILNSPLHF.

The CDR3 nucleotides read TGCAGCGTGGGGGGTAGTAATACGAACTCCTACAATGAGCAGTACTTC. This encodes CSVGGSNTNSYNEQYF. V usage is TRBV29-1 and J usage is TRBJ2-7, with D perhaps matching TRBD2 (6 bases). The germline gives CDR1 SQVTM, CDR2 ANQGSEA. The CDR3 has 16 residues. V was pared by 6 bases and J by 7 bases, with 28 bases between.

The J gene is TRBJ1-1, the V gene TRBV7-2, with D maybe TRBD1 (5 bases). Germline values: CDR1 SGHTA, CDR2 FQGNSA. Trimming left V 5 bases short and J 0 bases short, with 22 bases between. CDR3 length equals 18 residues. In DNA, the CDR3 is TGTGCCAGCAGCCCAATTTTACCGGGACGCCCCTTGAACACTGAAGCTTTCTTT. Amino acid sequence: CASSPILPGRPLNTEAFF.